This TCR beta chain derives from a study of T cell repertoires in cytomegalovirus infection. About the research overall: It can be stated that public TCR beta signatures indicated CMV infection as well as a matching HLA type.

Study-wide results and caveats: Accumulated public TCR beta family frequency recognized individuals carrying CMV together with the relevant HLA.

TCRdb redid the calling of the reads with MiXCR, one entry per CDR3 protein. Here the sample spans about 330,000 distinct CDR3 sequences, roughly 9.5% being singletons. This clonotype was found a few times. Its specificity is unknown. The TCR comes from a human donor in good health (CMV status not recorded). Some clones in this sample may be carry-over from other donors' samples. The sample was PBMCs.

DNA of the CDR3: TGTGCCAGCAGTTACTCGATTGACACCGGGGAGCTGTTTTTT. Residues: CASSYSIDTGELFF. The chain uses TRBV6-6 and TRBJ2-2; no definite D call. Per germline, CDR1 MNHNY and CDR2 SVGAGI (reference sequence). Trimming shortened V by 0 bases and J by 3 bases, and 5 bases separated the two germline ends. The CDR3 is 14 amino acids.